Each of the 10 T cell receptor beta chains below was sequenced from the same sample in a study of cytomegalovirus exposure and HLA in healthy donors. The PCR employed 60 Vbeta primers together with 13 Jbeta primers. Using immunoSEQ multiplex PCR, the repertoire was profiled, and TCRdb retains in-frame clones only, with some absent. The table includes around 98,000 clones, around 68% detected once. Material for sequencing was PBMCs. The receptors here all came from a female donor in good health and CMV-seronegative.

The genes are TRBV28 and TRBJ2-1; possibly TRBD2 for D (7 bases). This CDR3 comprises 14 residues. Germline-derived CDR1 and CDR2 are MDHEN and SYDVKM. Trimming shortened V by 4 bases and J by 6 bases, and 13 bases separated the two germline ends. Here the CDR3 DNA reads TGTGCCAGCAGTTCGGGGGGCCCATTCAATGAGCAGTTCTTC. Its translation: CASSSGGPFNEQFF.

This clone was picked up a small number of times. V and J are TRBV5-1 and TRBJ2-7, with 7 bases that match TRBD1. V trimming: 1 base; J trimming: 5 bases; junction bases outside the gene matches: 3. Germline V gene sequence: CDR1 SGHRS, CDR2 YFSETQ. CDR3 length: 13 amino acids. For the CDR3, the DNA is TGCGCCAGCAGCTTGACAGGGGCGGACGAGCAGTACTTC. Translating gives CASSLTGADEQYF.

There are a few counts of this clone. The CDR3 DNA reads as TGTGCCAGTAGTCCCCGGACAGGGGTGGCAGATACGCAGTATTTT. It yields the protein CASSPRTGVADTQYF. V is TRBV19 and J is TRBJ2-3, with 9 bases aligning to TRBD1. The CDR3 has 15 amino acids. V lost 5 bases to trimming and J lost 4 bases; unmatched junction nucleotides: 7. Germline V CDR1 and CDR2: LNHDA, SQIVND (reference sequence).

CDR3 nucleotide sequence: TGTGCCAGCAGTGAGGGCGGGGGGGCAAACAATGAGCAGTTCTTC. Its translation is CASSEGGGANNEQFF. The chain joins TRBV6-4 to TRBJ2-1; 9 bases align to TRBD2. Per the germline V gene, CDR1 is MRHNA and CDR2 is SNTAGT. V lost 3 bases and J lost 5; bases outside the gene matches: 5. The CDR3 has 15 amino acids.

This clone was observed a handful of times. The chain uses TRBV5-1 and TRBJ1-4; D is ambiguous. This CDR3 has 15 residues. Trimming shortened V by 0 bases and J by 1 base, and 7 bases separated the two germline ends. CDR1 is SGHRS and CDR2 is YFSETQ in the germline V gene. The CDR3 reads CASSLGGLTNEKLFF. The CDR3 region has the DNA TGCGCCAGCAGCTTGGGCGGGCTAACTAATGAAAAACTGTTTTTT.

V usage is TRBV30 and J usage is TRBJ1-1; possible D gene TRBD1, 6 bases. V lost 2 bases and J 4 bases, leaving 11 bases between the germline ends. This CDR3 is built from 13 residues. Germline lookup yields CDR1 GTSNPN and CDR2 SVGIG (reference sequence). The CDR3 coding sequence is TGTGCCTGGAGTCTACAGGGTTTCACTGAAGCTTTCTTT. Its protein is CAWSLQGFTEAFF.

V and J are TRBV29-1 and TRBJ1-2; D not resolved. The CDR3 contains 12 residues. CDR1 and CDR2 (germline): SQVTM, ANQGSEA. V lost 4 bases and J 5 bases, leaving 11 bases between the germline ends. Here the CDR3 reads CSVGVLDYGYTF. Written as DNA, the CDR3 is TGCAGCGTTGGTGTTCTAGATTATGGCTACACCTTC.

This clone appeared once. The chain employs TRBV18 and TRBJ1-1; weak D call: TRBD1 (5 bases). The CDR3 is 14 amino acids. Germline CDR1 KGHSH, CDR2 LQKENI. V lost 4 bases to trimming and J lost 1 base, with 10 bases between them. The CDR3, as DNA: TGTGCCAGCTCACTCGGAGGGGAGAACACTGAAGCTTTCTTT. It codes for CASSLGGENTEAFF.

The sample holds a few counts of this clone. The gene calls are TRBV28 and TRBJ2-7; D is uncertain. Germline CDR1 and CDR2: MDHEN and SYDVKM. There are 15 residues in the CDR3. Trimming took 6 bases from V and 4 from J, leaving 19 bases between them. This chain's CDR3 is CASSSPPGNHYEQYF. The CDR3, as DNA: TGTGCCAGCAGCTCCCCCCCAGGTAACCATTACGAGCAGTACTTC.

The chain has TRBV6-1 and TRBJ2-7; the match to TRBD1 covers 7 bases. CDR3 length: 15 residues. The germline CDR1 and CDR2 sequences are MNHNS and SASEGT. J gave up 7 bases and V 1 base, and 10 bases lay outside the gene matches. As DNA, the CDR3 is TGTGCCAGCAGTGAAGTAGGACAGGCCTCTCGGGAGCAGTACTTC. Protein sequence: CASSEVGQASREQYF.